This passage covers 3 T cell receptor beta chains from one sample sequenced in a study of T cell repertoires in aging, cancer and after chemotherapy. Rearranged V-D-J TRB sequences were amplified with a mixed TRB-A/B primer pool. TCRdb reprocessed the multiplex PCR reads via MiXCR and lists one record per CDR3 protein. The profile covers about 9,800 distinct CDR3 sequences, with 37% appearing a single time and approximately 9.9% taken by the ten largest. TCR beta rearrangements were amplified from peripheral blood genomic DNA. The sequenced sample was blood. The receptors were gathered from a human donor in good health.

This sequence joins TRBV12-3 or TRBV12-4 and TRBJ2-3; 12 positions agree with TRBD2. V was pared by 1 base and J by 1 base, with 0 bases of the junction left unmatched. CDR3 size: 16 residues. In DNA, the CDR3 is TGTGCCAGCAGTTTAGGACTAGCGGGAGGCACAGATACGCAGTATTTT. Its translation is CASSLGLAGGTDTQYF.

This clonotype is classed as medium-sized. The rearrangement uses TRBV19 and TRBJ2-7, with D possibly called TRBD1 or TRBD2 (5 bases each). This CDR3 has 16 residues. Germline CDR1 is LNHDA and CDR2 is SQIVND (reference sequence). Trimming took off 2 bases at V and 1 base at J, with 15 bases between the two ends. Written as DNA, the CDR3 is TGTGCCAGTAGTATATCTGGACTCCAGGGTTCCTACGAGCAGTACTTC. Translation gives CASSISGLQGSYEQYF.

The chain is built from TRBV15 and TRBJ2-7; 8 bases fit TRBD2. CDR1 LNHNV and CDR2 YYDKDF come from the germline V gene (reference sequence). This CDR3 spans 15 amino acids. Germline trimming cut 1 base from V and 3 bases from J; bases unmatched to any gene: 5. The CDR3: CATSRAGREVYEQYF. CDR3 DNA sequence: TGTGCCACCAGCAGAGCAGGGCGGGAGGTCTACGAGCAGTACTTC.